The source of this TCR beta chain is a study of shared clonotypes between healthy human individuals. General study results and limits: Investigators expected sequencing depth to affect clonotype sharing among donors.

Source study methods: Filtering was not the same, since immunoSEQ gave junction-only sequences without quality scores. TCRdb keeps only in-frame clones here, not all; method: immunoSEQ multiplex PCR. That table supplies the V and J calls and clone size; D and trimming were determined from the DNA. This sample has around 2.5 million clones, with 80% to 95% found just once. As regards this clone: No antigen is known for it.

Germline CDR1 reads SGHVS; CDR2 reads FQNEAQ. The V and J ends lost 5 bases and 4 bases respectively, with 12 bases between them. The CDR3 spans 14 residues. CD4+ cells underwent separation, giving CD45RA+ naive and CD45RA-negative memory subsets. This sequence was found in a man in his late teens or twenties in good health. Some clones in this sample may be carry-over from other donors' samples. The chain couples TRBV7-8 to TRBJ1-3; the D gene is possibly TRBD1 (5 bases). Material for sequencing was naive CD4+ T cells from PBMCs. Noted subset: CD45RA+ positively selected. CDR3 loop: CASSPGAAGNTIYF. The CDR3 DNA reads TGTGCCAGCAGCCCTGGGGCGGCAGGAAACACCATATATTTT.